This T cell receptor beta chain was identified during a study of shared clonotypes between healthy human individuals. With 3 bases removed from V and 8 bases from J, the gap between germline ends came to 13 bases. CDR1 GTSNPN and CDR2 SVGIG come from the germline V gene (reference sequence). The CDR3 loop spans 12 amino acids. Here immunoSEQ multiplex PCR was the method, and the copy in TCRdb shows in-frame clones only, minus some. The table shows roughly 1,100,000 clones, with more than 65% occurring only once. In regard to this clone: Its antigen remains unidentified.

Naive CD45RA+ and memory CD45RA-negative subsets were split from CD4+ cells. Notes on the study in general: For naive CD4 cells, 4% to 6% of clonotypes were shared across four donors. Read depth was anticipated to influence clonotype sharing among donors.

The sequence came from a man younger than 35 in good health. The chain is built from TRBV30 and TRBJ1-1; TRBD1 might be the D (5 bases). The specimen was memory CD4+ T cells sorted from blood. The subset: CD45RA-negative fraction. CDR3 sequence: CAWSEAWGEAFF. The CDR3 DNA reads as TGTGCCTGGAGCGAGGCCTGGGGGGAAGCTTTCTTT.